The clone carrying this T cell receptor (beta chain) was counted ten times or more. Antigen: not known. This entry is derived from a study of blood T cells in healthy people across ages. A J-beta primer mix and a sample-barcoded 5' primer were used in a second PCR of about 7 to 11 cycles. TCRdb passed the 5' RACE reads through MiXCR, listing each CDR3 protein once. The sample has approximately 670,000 distinct CDR3 sequences, 40% to 50% seen once; the top ten hold about 32%. The V gene's germline CDR1 is SNHLY and CDR2 FYNNEI. CDR3 length: 15 residues. V lost 4 bases to trimming and J lost 1 base, with 13 bases between them. Points from the study as a whole: Naive T cell percentage by flow cytometry tracked strongly with beta diversity. Older individuals had lower TCR beta diversity per million T cells (the decline was roughly linear). The study lacked donor CMV status, which possibly confounded expanded clonotype changes.

The TCR originated in a man older than 75 in good health. This sequence joins TRBV2 and TRBJ1-2; maybe TRBD1 (5 bases). Specimen: blood. CDR3 region: CASSAERGLNYGYTF. The DNA for the CDR3 is TGTGCCAGCAGTGCCGAGAGGGGCCTTAACTATGGCTACACCTTC.